Shown below are 8 T cell receptor beta chains from a single sample sequenced in a study of patients and donors after allogeneic stem cell transplantation. TCRdb fed the RT-PCR reads into MiXCR, producing one record per CDR3 protein. The table shows about 160,000 distinct CDR3 sequences, with about 30% occurring only once. Sequenced input: blood, either unsorted or a sorted T cell fraction (not recorded which). The origin of the receptors is a human donor who was either an allogeneic HSCT recipient or a stem cell or donor lymphocyte infusion donor (not recorded which). It is not recorded whose cells these are; they may come from a transplant donor.

Many counts were recorded for this clonotype. The chain couples TRBV6-2 or TRBV6-3 to TRBJ1-5; 9 bases agree with TRBD1. The V gene's germline CDR1 is MNHEY and CDR2 SVGEGT. Unmatched junction bases numbered 7, after V lost 6 bases and J lost 4 bases. The CDR3 loop spans 15 amino acids. CDR3 bases: TGTGCCAGCAGATACGGGACAGGGAGGAATCAGCCCCAGCATTTT. The encoded protein is CASRYGTGRNQPQHF.

This sequence joins TRBV6-2 or TRBV6-3 and TRBJ2-5; no clear D. Germline V gene sequence: CDR1 MNHEY, CDR2 SVGEGT. The CDR3 sequence is 17 residues long. Trimming left V 2 bases short and J 3 bases short, with 19 bases between. This CDR3 reads CASSYQLRLSTEETQYF. As DNA, the CDR3 is TGTGCCAGCAGTTACCAGTTGAGGCTTAGTACCGAAGAGACCCAGTACTTC.

The chain carries TRBV4-1 and TRBJ1-6; no clear D. Germline V gene lookup returns CDR1 MGHRA and CDR2 YSYEKL. This CDR3 has 16 amino acids. Between the trimmed V and J ends, which lost 1 base and 6 bases, there was a span of 13 bases. CDR3 sequence (DNA): TGCGCCAGCAGCCAAGGCGCACAGATCCTTAATTCACCCCTCCACTTT. It encodes CASSQGAQILNSPLHF.

A few counts support this clonotype. The chain combines TRBV7-3 with TRBJ2-1; 8 bases are shared with TRBD1. The CDR3 length is 12 residues. The germline V gene has CDR1 SGHTA and CDR2 FQGTGA. V trimming: 4 bases; J trimming: 10 bases; junction bases outside the gene matches: 3. CDR3 DNA: TGTGCCAGCAGCTCCTCAGGGGGCGAGCAGTTCTTC. As protein: CASSSSGGEQFF.

The rearrangement uses TRBV6-5 and TRBJ2-1; 8 bases line up with TRBD2. Germline values: CDR1 MNHEY, CDR2 SVGAGI. This CDR3 region has 16 residues. V gave up 5 bases and J gave up 5 bases; unmatched junction bases: 11. The CDR3 region is CASSGTGTSRNNEQFF. CDR3 coding DNA: TGTGCCAGCAGTGGCACCGGGACTAGTAGGAACAATGAGCAGTTCTTC.

The chain links TRBV12-3 or TRBV12-4 to TRBJ1-6, with TRBD1 identical over 9 bases. The junction had 11 bases not matched to a gene; V was cut back by 8 bases and J by 6 bases. This CDR3 has 16 residues. In nucleotides, the CDR3 is TGTGCCAGCGGAAACAGGGGGCCCGGGTCTAATTCACCCCTCCACTTT. This encodes CASGNRGPGSNSPLHF.

V is TRBV4-3 and J is TRBJ2-1; TRBD2 is a possible D gene (5 bases). The CDR3 spans 16 residues. Germline CDR1 reads LGHNA; CDR2 reads YSLEER. Trimming removed 0 bases from V and 9 bases from J, with 18 bases in between. The CDR3 region is CASSQDLRRSGVEQFF. CDR3 bases: TGCGCCAGCAGCCAAGATCTAAGGCGGAGCGGAGTTGAGCAGTTCTTC.

This clonotype was observed a handful of times. This chain uses TRBV20-1 with TRBJ1-5, with 10 positions matching TRBD1. The V gene's germline CDR1 is DFQATT and CDR2 SNEGSKA (reference sequence). The CDR3 totals 14 residues. The junction had 7 bases not matched to a gene; V was cut back by 4 bases and J by 7 bases. The CDR3 nucleotides read TGCAGTGCTAAGGGACAGGGGCTAGGACAGCCCCAGCATTTT. It translates to CSAKGQGLGQPQHF.